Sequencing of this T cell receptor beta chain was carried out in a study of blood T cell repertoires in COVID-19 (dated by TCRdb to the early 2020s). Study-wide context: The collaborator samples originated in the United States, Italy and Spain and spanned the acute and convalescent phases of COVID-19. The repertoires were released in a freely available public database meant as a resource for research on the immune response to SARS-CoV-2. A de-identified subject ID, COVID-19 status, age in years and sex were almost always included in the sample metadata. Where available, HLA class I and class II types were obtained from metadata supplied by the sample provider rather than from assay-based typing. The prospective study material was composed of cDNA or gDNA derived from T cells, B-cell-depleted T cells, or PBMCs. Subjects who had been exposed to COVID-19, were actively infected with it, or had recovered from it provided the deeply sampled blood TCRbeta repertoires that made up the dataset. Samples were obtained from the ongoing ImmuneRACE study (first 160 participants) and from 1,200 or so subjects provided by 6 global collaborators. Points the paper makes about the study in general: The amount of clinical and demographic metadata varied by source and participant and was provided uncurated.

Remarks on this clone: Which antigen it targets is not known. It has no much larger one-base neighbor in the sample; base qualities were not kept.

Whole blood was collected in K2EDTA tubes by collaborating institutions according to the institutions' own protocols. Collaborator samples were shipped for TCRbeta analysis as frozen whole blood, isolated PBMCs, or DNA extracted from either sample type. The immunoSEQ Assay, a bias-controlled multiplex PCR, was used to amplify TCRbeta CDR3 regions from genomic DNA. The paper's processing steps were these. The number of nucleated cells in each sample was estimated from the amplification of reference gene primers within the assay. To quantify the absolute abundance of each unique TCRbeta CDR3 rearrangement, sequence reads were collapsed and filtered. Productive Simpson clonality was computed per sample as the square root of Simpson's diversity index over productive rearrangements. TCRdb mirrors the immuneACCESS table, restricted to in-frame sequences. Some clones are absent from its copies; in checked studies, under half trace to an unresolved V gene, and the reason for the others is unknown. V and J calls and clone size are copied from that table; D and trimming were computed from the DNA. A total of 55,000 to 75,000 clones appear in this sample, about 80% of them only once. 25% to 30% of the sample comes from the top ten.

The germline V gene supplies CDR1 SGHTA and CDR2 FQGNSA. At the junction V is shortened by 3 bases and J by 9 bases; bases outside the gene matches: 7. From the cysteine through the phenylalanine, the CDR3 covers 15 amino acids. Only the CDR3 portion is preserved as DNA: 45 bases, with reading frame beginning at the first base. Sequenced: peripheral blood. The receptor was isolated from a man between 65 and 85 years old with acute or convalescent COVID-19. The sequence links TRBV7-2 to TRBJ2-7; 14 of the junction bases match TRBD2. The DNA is TGTGCCAGCAGCTTCTCGGGACTAGCGGGAGAGGTGCAGTACTTC. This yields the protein CASSFSGLAGEVQYF.